The clone carrying this T cell receptor beta chain is classed as medium-sized by frequency. Its antigen is currently unknown. One tube held mixed TRB-A and TRB-B primer pools for touch-down PCR. TCRdb re-analyzed the multiplex PCR reads; it lists each CDR3 protein once, without DNA. The table lists under 8,500 distinct CDR3 sequences. This entry is derived from a study of T cell clusters in autoimmune cytopenias. Roughly 40,000 genome equivalents of blood DNA were amplified for TRB. Study findings and constraints: Primary autoimmune cytopenia patients seemingly lacked the physiological T cell clusters found in healthy donors.

The sample was also linked to a second study, of T cell repertoires in aging, cancer and after chemotherapy. From that study: Clear clonal overlap appeared across healthy donor samples taken over several months to years.

Sequencing input: peripheral blood. This clonotype originated in a human donor in good health.

The CDR3 is CSVAWQANTEAFF. The V and J genes are TRBV29-1 and TRBJ1-1. The CDR3 is 13 residues long. CDR1 and CDR2 (germline): SQVTM, ANQGSEA.